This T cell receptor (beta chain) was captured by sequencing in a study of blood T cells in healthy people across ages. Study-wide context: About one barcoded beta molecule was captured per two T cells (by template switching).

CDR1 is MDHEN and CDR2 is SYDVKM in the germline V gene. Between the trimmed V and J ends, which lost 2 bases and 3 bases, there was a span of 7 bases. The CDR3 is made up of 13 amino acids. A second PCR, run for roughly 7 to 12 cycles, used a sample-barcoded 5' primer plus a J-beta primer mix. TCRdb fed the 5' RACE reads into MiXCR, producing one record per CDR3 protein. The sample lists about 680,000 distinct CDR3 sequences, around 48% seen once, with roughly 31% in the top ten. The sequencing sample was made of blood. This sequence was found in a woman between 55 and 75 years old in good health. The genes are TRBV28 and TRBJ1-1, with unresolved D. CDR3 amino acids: CASSLVAYTEAFF. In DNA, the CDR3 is TGTGCCAGCAGTTTAGTGGCGTACACTGAAGCTTTCTTT.